One and the same sample provided the 16 T cell receptor beta chains below, sequenced in a study of graft-versus-host responses after intestinal transplantation. Data came from immunoSEQ multiplex PCR; TCRdb stores just in-frame clones and leaves some out. The repertoire holds about 97,000 clones, more than 80% seen once, with about 16% in the top ten. The specimen was PBMCs, collected about 450 days after intestinal transplant. The receptor source for this set is a human patient who received an intestinal transplant, so some T cells may come from the graft donor.

The J gene is TRBJ1-1, the V gene TRBV5-1, with TRBD1 identical over 9 bases. CDR1 is SGHRS and CDR2 is YFSETQ in the germline V gene. CDR3 length: 14 amino acids. Trimming removed 4 bases from V and 4 bases from J; junction bases left unmatched: 5. The CDR3 sequence: CASSPGTGPTEAFF. As DNA, the CDR3 is TGCGCCAGCAGCCCCGGGACAGGGCCCACTGAAGCTTTCTTT.

This chain joins TRBV19 and TRBJ1-2, with TRBD1 identical over 9 bases. Trimming at V came to 0 bases and at J to 4 bases, leaving 0 bases not matched to a gene. The CDR3 loop spans 14 amino acids. In germline, CDR1 is LNHDA, CDR2 SQIVND (reference sequence). The CDR3 is CASSIEDRGYGYTF. The CDR3 DNA reads as TGTGCCAGTAGTATAGAGGACAGGGGCTATGGCTACACCTTC.

The CDR3 protein is CSVLSYTQETQYF. CDR3 DNA sequence: TGCAGCGTTCTCTCATATACCCAAGAGACCCAGTACTTC. The chain joins TRBV29-1 to TRBJ2-5, with D uncertain. Germline V lookup: CDR1 SQVTM, CDR2 ANQGSEA. This CDR3 has 13 residues. V gave up 5 bases and J gave up 1 base, with 11 bases separating them.

The J gene is TRBJ2-7, the V gene TRBV27; 10 bases fit TRBD2. Germline values: CDR1 MNHEY, CDR2 SMNVEV (reference sequence). This CDR3 contains 14 residues. J was trimmed by 4 bases and V by 2 bases; bases with no gene match: 2. CDR3 coding DNA: TGTGCCAGCAGTTTACGGACTAGCGGATACGAGCAGTACTTC. It translates to CASSLRTSGYEQYF.

The chain combines TRBV19 with TRBJ2-1, with 10 bases fitting TRBD2. The V gene end was trimmed by 4 bases and the J gene end by 9 bases; junction bases not matched to a gene: 12. CDR3 length: 16 amino acids. The germline V gene encodes CDR1 LNHDA and CDR2 SQIVND (reference sequence). The CDR3 here is CASSTRGLAAAIEQFF. The CDR3 coding sequence is TGTGCCAGTAGTACTCGCGGACTAGCGGCGGCGATTGAGCAGTTCTTC.

The chain uses TRBV4-1 and TRBJ1-2; a possible D gene is TRBD1 (5 bases). The CDR3 runs to 15 residues. With 3 bases removed from V and 4 bases from J, the gap between germline ends came to 15 bases. Germline CDR1 and CDR2: MGHRA and YSYEKL. CDR3 loop: CASSQTTGGFYGYTF. Written as DNA, the CDR3 is TGCGCCAGCAGCCAGACTACCGGGGGATTCTATGGCTACACCTTC.

This chain uses TRBV6-5 with TRBJ1-3, with D unclear. This CDR3 comprises 12 residues. Germline V gene sequence: CDR1 MNHEY, CDR2 SVGAGI. Trimming removed 6 bases from V and 0 bases from J, with 3 bases in between. CDR3 bases: TGTGCCAGCAGCAACTCTGGAAACACCATATATTTT. Amino acid sequence: CASSNSGNTIYF.

With respect to this clone: Additional DNA sequences in this sample encode the identical CDR3. The chain is built from TRBV7-9 and TRBJ1-1; a possible D gene is TRBD1 (5 bases). CDR3 length: 13 residues. Trimming removed 5 bases at V and 4 bases at J, with 11 bases between. Germline V gives CDR1 SEHNR, CDR2 FQNEAQ (reference sequence). The CDR3 DNA reads as TGTGCCAGCAGCCCCCCGGGGGGCACTGAAGCTTTCTTT. Translating it yields CASSPPGGTEAFF.

The chain couples TRBV4-2 to TRBJ2-1; 9 bases match TRBD2. CDR1 and CDR2 (germline): LGHNA, YNFKEQ. This CDR3 contains 18 residues. V lost 0 bases to trimming and J lost 4 bases; unmatched junction nucleotides: 10. CDR3 loop: CASSQDLAGSRGYNEQFF. DNA of the CDR3: TGTGCCAGCAGCCAAGATCTAGCGGGGAGTAGGGGATACAATGAGCAGTTCTTC.

V is TRBV5-4 and J is TRBJ1-1; the D is unclear. CDR1 is SGHNT and CDR2 is YYREEE in the germline V gene (reference sequence). V lost 3 bases, J lost 1 base, and 7 bases lay in between. The CDR3 consists of 13 residues. The CDR3 nucleotides are TGTGCCAGCAGCTGGACTGAGAACACTGAAGCTTTCTTT. Translating gives CASSWTENTEAFF.

V gene TRBV19 combines with J gene TRBJ2-1; a weak D match, TRBD2 (6 bases). CDR1 is LNHDA, CDR2 SQIVND, per germline (reference sequence). V lost 1 base and J lost 4, with 14 bases in between. CDR3 length: 16 amino acids. CDR3 bases: TGTGCCAGTAGTATAGTTCAAGCGGGCCCGTACAATGAGCAGTTCTTC. Protein product: CASSIVQAGPYNEQFF.

CDR3 DNA sequence: TGTGCCAGCAGCCCCCCCCGGGGAACCACTGAAGCTTTCTTT. Protein sequence: CASSPPRGTTEAFF. This rearrangement joins TRBV6-6 to TRBJ1-1; no reliable D call. Germline CDR1 and CDR2: MNHNY and SVGAGI (reference sequence). Trimming cost V 6 bases and J 4 bases, with 15 bases left between them. This CDR3 comprises 14 residues.

The chain employs TRBV7-3 and TRBJ1-2; D gene unclear. The CDR3 is 15 amino acids. Germline V gene data show CDR1 as SGHTA and CDR2 as FQGTGA. The V and J ends lost 1 base and 5 bases respectively, with 14 bases between them. The CDR3 coding sequence is TGTGCCAGCAGCTTAAGCGCGCGAGGTTATTATGGCTACACCTTC. Its protein product is CASSLSARGYYGYTF. The whole variable domain, filled in from reference TRBV7-3 and TRBJ1-2, reads GAGVSQTPSNKVTEKGKYVELRCDPISGHTALYWYRQSLGQGPEFLIYFQGTGAADDSGLPNDRFFAVRPEGSVSTLKIQRTERGDSAVYLCASSLSARGYYGYTFGSGTRLTVV.

The chain uses TRBV6-5 and TRBJ2-2; 7 positions agree with TRBD1. Germline V CDR1 and CDR2: MNHEY, SVGAGI. V was clipped by 2 bases and J by 6 bases; unmatched bases: 3. CDR3 size: 14 residues. CDR3: CASSYLTGAGELFF. In nucleotides, the CDR3 is TGTGCCAGCAGTTACCTAACAGGGGCCGGGGAGCTGTTTTTT.

This clone appeared a single time. The chain's CDR3 is CASSVELPPNSPLHF. As DNA, the CDR3 is TGTGCCAGCAGCGTAGAGCTCCCACCTAATTCACCCCTCCACTTT. The rearrangement uses TRBV9 and TRBJ1-6; D is ambiguous. Germline values: CDR1 SGDLS, CDR2 YYNGEE. The V gene lost 0 bases and the J gene lost 6 bases, with 10 bases spanning the gap. This CDR3 has 15 residues.

The chain has TRBV19 and TRBJ1-1; tentative D call: TRBD1 (6 bases). Between the trimmed V and J ends, which lost 7 bases and 0 bases, there was a span of 9 bases. Germline V gives CDR1 LNHDA, CDR2 SQIVND (reference sequence). The CDR3 spans 13 residues. CDR3 DNA sequence: TGTGCCAGTAAGGGGGACTTGAACACTGAAGCTTTCTTT. Its protein product is CASKGDLNTEAFF.